This TCR beta chain was sequenced during a study of cytomegalovirus exposure and HLA in healthy donors. The CDR3 has 14 amino acids. V lost 4 bases and J lost 7, with 13 bases in between. Looked up from germline, CDR1 is SEHNR and CDR2 is FQNEAQ (reference sequence). Of note for this clone: No antigen is known for it.

Study-wide results and limits: TCR beta V segments were, for the most part, productive about 87% or about 30% of the time in an earlier analysis.

60 Vbeta and 13 Jbeta primers were used in PCR. Using immunoSEQ multiplex PCR, the repertoire was profiled, and TCRdb retains in-frame clones only, with some absent. The top ten hold around 12% of the sample, which has roughly 70,000 clones, about 75% seen once. This TCR derives from an older man in good health and CMV-seronegative. This chain connects TRBV7-9 to TRBJ1-4; D possibly corresponds to TRBD1 (5 bases). The sequenced sample consisted of PBMCs. The CDR3 sequence is CASSWGRGGEKLFF. The CDR3 DNA follows: TGTGCCAGCAGCTGGGGGAGGGGAGGTGAAAAACTGTTTTTT. The variable domain in full, completed from reference TRBV7-9 and TRBJ1-4, reads DTGVSQNPRHKITKRGQNVTFRCDPISEHNRLYWYRQTLGQGPEFLTYFQNEAQLEKSRLLSDRFSAERPKGSFSTLEIQRTEQGDSAMYLCASSWGRGGEKLFFGSGTQLSVL.